This T cell receptor (beta chain) stems from a study of early T cells in non-severe SARS-CoV-2 infection. This clonotype appeared many times. The length of the CDR3 is 10 residues. Attached unique molecular identifiers marked individual cDNA molecules. TCRdb redid the calling of the 5' RACE reads with MiXCR, one entry per CDR3 protein. The table records approximately 69,000 distinct CDR3 sequences, about 9.4% of them present only once. Material for sequencing was whole blood. The chain employs TRBV3-2 and TRBJ2-1; the table gives TRBD1 as D, unverified against the DNA. TRBV3-2 is flagged as a pseudogene. The origin of this receptor is an adult who was a healthcare worker with PCR-confirmed SARS-CoV-2 infection or an uninfected control (not recorded which). DNA for the CDR3: TGTGCCAGCCCCCCCCCTGAGCAGTTCTTC. The encoded protein is CASPPPEQFF.